This TCR beta chain was identified in a study of T cell responses to AZD1222 COVID-19 vaccine. Study at large: Samples with a second dose at about 4 or about 12 weeks were pooled together. Overall study findings and caveats: Targeting of unmutated variant regions was reportedly seen in nearly half of spike-specific TCRs. Increases in Spike-specific TCR breadth and depth were seen after two AZD1222 doses. Most donors were white British and more were female, and clonal diversity was possibly underestimated.

Here immunoSEQ multiplex PCR was the method, and the copy in TCRdb shows in-frame clones only, minus some. Of over 95,000 clones in the sample, around 89% were seen once. This clone was picked up a small number of times. What it binds is unknown. The CDR3 is 15 amino acids. Trimming left V 1 base short and J 0 bases short, with 10 bases between. In germline, CDR1 is SGHVS, CDR2 FQNEAQ. The chain employs TRBV7-8 and TRBJ2-7; possible D gene TRBD2, 5 bases. Sequenced material: peripheral blood, taken on day 0 of AZD1222 vaccination. The receptor was derived from an adult in good health. Written as DNA, the CDR3 is TGTGCCAGCAGCTTAGGAGTGGGGAGCTCCTACGAGCAGTACTTC. Translated: CASSLGVGSSYEQYF.